The 13 T cell receptor beta chains below come from one sample, sequenced in a study of T-cell memory formation after mild COVID-19. TCRdb re-analysed the 5' RACE reads in MiXCR, keeping a single row per CDR3 protein. The sample includes around 470,000 distinct CDR3 sequences, 20% of them seen just once. Sequencing was done on a sample of PBMCs or a T cell subset sorted from them (not recorded which). All receptors come from an adult woman who had mild COVID-19 (a few samples of this study predate the infection). Cell type and time point are not known.

The chain joins TRBV5-1 to TRBJ1-1; D unresolved. Germline V gene sequence: CDR1 SGHRS, CDR2 YFSETQ. Between the trimmed V and J ends, which lost 2 bases and 1 base, there was a span of 12 bases. CDR3 length: 15 residues. The CDR3: CASSLHPGANTEAFF. DNA for the CDR3: TGCGCCAGCAGCTTACATCCGGGAGCGAACACTGAAGCTTTCTTT.

This chain connects TRBV12-3 or TRBV12-4 to TRBJ2-3; 9 bases are a match to TRBD2. Trimming cost V 5 bases and J 4 bases; bases outside gene matches: 4. This CDR3 contains 14 residues. In nucleotides, the CDR3 is TGTGCCAGCAGTATCGGGACTAGCCCAGATACGCAGTATTTT. It encodes CASSIGTSPDTQYF.

This clonotype was observed a few times. One junction end does not reproduce the germline sequence, and a read error may be involved. The rearrangement links TRBV12-3 or TRBV12-4 to TRBJ1-2, with 9 positions matching TRBD1. The CDR3 loop spans 12 amino acids. CDR3 sequence: CASSPGQGIKAF. CDR3 sequence (DNA): TGTGCCAGCAGTCCGGGACAGGGTATCAAAGCCTTC.

V gene TRBV12-3 or TRBV12-4 combines with J gene TRBJ2-6; D remains ambiguous. The CDR3 is 15 amino acids. The V end lost 6 bases, the J end lost 0 bases, and 9 bases lay between the germline ends. CDR3 region: CASRPTISGANVLTF. The CDR3, as DNA: TGTGCCAGCAGACCCACAATCTCTGGGGCCAACGTCCTGACTTTC.

The rearrangement uses TRBV5-1 and TRBJ1-2; possible D gene TRBD1, 6 bases. The V gene lost 2 bases and the J gene lost 3 bases, with 11 bases spanning the gap. The CDR3 is 14 amino acids. CDR1 is SGHRS and CDR2 is YFSETQ in the germline V gene. For the CDR3, the DNA is TGCGCCAGCAGCTTACAGGGATTGGACTATGGCTACACCTTC. Translating it yields CASSLQGLDYGYTF.

A few counts support this clonotype. This chain links TRBV5-1 with TRBJ2-3; the D gene is possibly TRBD2 (5 bases). The V end lost 4 bases, the J end lost 2 bases, and 11 bases lay between the germline ends. In germline, CDR1 is SGHRS, CDR2 YFSETQ. The CDR3 is made up of 14 amino acids. In DNA, the CDR3 is TGCGCCAGCAGCCCCGAGGGCCTCACAGATACGCAGTATTTT. Its translation: CASSPEGLTDTQYF.

The chain is built from TRBV25-1 and TRBJ1-2, with D tentatively TRBD1 (6 bases). V was shortened by 3 bases and J by 2 bases, with 19 bases between the two germline ends. This CDR3 has 17 amino acids. Germline V gives CDR1 MGHDK, CDR2 SYGVNS. This CDR3 reads CASSETAAGARNYGYTF. The CDR3, as DNA: TGTGCCAGCAGTGAGACAGCCGCAGGGGCCCGAAACTATGGCTACACCTTC.

The rearrangement links TRBV4-2 to TRBJ2-7; D gene unclear. The V gene lost 0 bases and the J gene lost 3 bases, with 6 bases spanning the gap. CDR3 length: 13 amino acids. The germline V gene encodes CDR1 LGHNA and CDR2 YNFKEQ. DNA of the CDR3: TGTGCCAGCAGCCAAGAGGAAAACTACGAGCAGTACTTC. It specifies CASSQEENYEQYF.

The V gene is TRBV12-3 or TRBV12-4, the J gene TRBJ2-6; D tentatively fits TRBD1 or TRBD2 (5 bases each). This CDR3 is 15 amino acids long. With 2 bases removed from V and 4 bases from J, the gap between germline ends came to 9 bases. CDR3 in amino acids: CASSLSGTGANVLTF. CDR3 bases: TGTGCCAGCAGTTTATCGGGGACCGGGGCCAACGTCCTGACTTTC.

This clonotype was observed a handful of times. The chain joins TRBV19 to TRBJ2-7, with TRBD2 matching over 10 bases. Germline trimming cut 2 bases from V and 6 bases from J; bases unmatched to any gene: 7. This CDR3 is built from 15 residues. Germline lookup yields CDR1 LNHDA and CDR2 SQIVND (reference sequence). The CDR3 region has the DNA TGTGCCAGTAGTATACTAGCGGGGGCCTATTTCGAGCAGTACTTC. Amino acid sequence: CASSILAGAYFEQYF. Complete variable domain (other parts from reference TRBV19 and TRBJ2-7): DGGITQSPKYLFRKEGQNVTLSCEQNLNHDAMYWYRQDPGQGLRLIYYSQIVNDFQKGDIAEGYSVSREKKESFPLTVTSAQKNPTAFYLCASSILAGAYFEQYFGPGTRLTVT.

The chain is built from TRBV4-1 and TRBJ1-1, with 9 bases identical to TRBD1. The CDR3 spans 16 residues. The J segment lost 2 bases and the V segment lost 0 bases, leaving 4 bases of the junction unmatched. Germline V lookup: CDR1 MGHRA, CDR2 YSYEKL. The CDR3 reads CASSQDWDRDNTEAFF. The CDR3 DNA sequence: TGCGCCAGCAGCCAAGACTGGGACAGGGATAACACTGAAGCTTTCTTT.

V and J are TRBV4-2 and TRBJ2-7; D might be TRBD2 (6 bases). This CDR3 is built from 12 residues. Per germline, CDR1 LGHNA and CDR2 YNFKEQ. V was clipped by 5 bases and J by 5 bases, with 10 bases between them. CDR3 residues: CASSKEGNEQYF. The CDR3, as DNA: TGTGCCAGCAGCAAGGAGGGAAACGAGCAGTACTTC.

On this clonotype itself: One end of the junction fails to match germline, which may point to a read error. The chain recombines TRBV5-1 with TRBJ2-7, with D possibly matching TRBD2 (7 bases). The CDR3 is 14 residues long. CDR1 and CDR2 (germline): SGHRS, YFSETQ. CDR3 sequence reads: CASRPDSLQGGGNF. CDR3 DNA sequence: TGCGCCAGCAGACCCGACTCCCTCCAAGGGGGGGGGAACTTC.